The source of this T cell receptor (beta chain) is a study of blood T cell repertoires in COVID-19. The CDR3 length is 16 residues. CDR1 is ENHRY and CDR2 is SYGVKD in the germline V gene. V lost 2 bases and J lost 5; bases outside the gene matches: 8. Profiling relied on immunoSEQ multiplex PCR, and the TCRdb table lists in-frame clones only, not all of them. Altogether approximately 330,000 clones are present, about nine tenths being singletons, with the ten largest covering approximately 9.4%. This TCR was sampled from a young man with COVID-19, enrolled during active disease. The sequencing sample was made of peripheral blood. V gene TRBV10-3 combines with J gene TRBJ1-3; 8 bases line up with TRBD1. The CDR3 is CAISEGTGASRNTIYF. In DNA, the CDR3 is TGTGCCATCAGTGAGGGGACAGGCGCTTCCCGAAACACCATATATTTT.